These 6 T cell receptor beta chains came from one sample sequenced in a study of blood T cells in healthy people across ages. Through a sample-barcoded 5' primer and a J-beta primer mix, a second PCR was run for about 6 to 11 cycles. TCRdb called the 5' RACE reads again in MiXCR, with one record for every CDR3 protein. This repertoire shows about 1.5 million distinct CDR3 sequences, 35% to 45% found once; its top ten account for about 4%. The sample comprised blood. These receptors were obtained from a young woman in good health.

The J gene is TRBJ2-1, the V gene TRBV5-1, with 8 bases lining up with TRBD2. Losses at the gene ends were 4 bases for V and 7 bases for J; bases not matched to a gene: 13. Germline V CDR1 and CDR2: SGHRS, YFSETQ. The CDR3 is 16 residues long. CDR3 coding DNA: TGCGCCAGCAGCGTATTGGGGACTAGGAAGGATAATGAGCAGTTCTTC. It specifies CASSVLGTRKDNEQFF.

This clonotype has more than one count but fewer than ten. V is TRBV20-1 and J is TRBJ2-1; 7 nucleotides match TRBD2. The CDR3 is 16 amino acids. Germline CDR1 reads DFQATT; CDR2 reads SNEGSKA (reference sequence). J gave up 0 bases and V 3 bases, and 8 bases lay outside the gene matches. The CDR3 DNA is TGCAGTGCTAGGGTCGGGGGGTGGCCCTCCTACAATGAGCAGTTCTTC. Amino acids: CSARVGGWPSYNEQFF.

This chain links TRBV29-1 with TRBJ2-3, with a weak D call TRBD1 (5 bases). The germline gives CDR1 SQVTM, CDR2 ANQGSEA. V lost 7 bases and J lost 5, with 16 bases in between. The CDR3 is 13 residues long. The CDR3 region is CSEYPGIGDTQYF. The CDR3, as DNA: TGCAGCGAATACCCAGGGATCGGAGATACGCAGTATTTT.

The chain employs TRBV20-1 and TRBJ2-4; D may be TRBD2 (6 bases). Matching the DNA end better, TRBJ2-5 makes the J call doubtful. This CDR3 region has 11 residues. Germline CDR1 is DFQATT and CDR2 is SNEGSKA (reference sequence). CDR3 region: CSARRGKTQYF. In nucleotides, the CDR3 is TGCAGCGCCCGTCGGGGGAAGACCCAGTACTTC.

This clonotype occurred once. The chain uses TRBV6-6 and TRBJ2-6, with TRBD1 as a possible D gene (5 bases). This CDR3 is built from 15 residues. V was pared by 4 bases and J by 0 bases, with 7 bases between. Germline CDR1 and CDR2: MNHNY and SVGAGI (reference sequence). The CDR3 nucleotides read TGTGCCAGCAGTTGGCAGGGCTCTGGGGCCAACGTCCTGACTTTC. This encodes CASSWQGSGANVLTF.

This clonotype turned up a few times. The chain has TRBV29-1 and TRBJ1-4, with D possibly TRBD1 on 5 matching bases. Trimming left V 4 bases short and J 5 bases short, with 14 bases between. Germline V CDR1 and CDR2: SQVTM, ANQGSEA. The CDR3 loop spans 14 amino acids. This CDR3 reads CSVVSGTENEKLFF. In DNA form, the CDR3 reads TGCAGCGTTGTCTCCGGGACGGAGAATGAAAAACTGTTTTTT. Based on the CDR3 plus reference TRBV29-1 and TRBJ1-4, the full variable domain is SAVISQKPSRDICQRGTSLTIQCQVDSQVTMMFWYRQQPGQSLTLIATANQGSEATYESGFVIDKFPISRPNLTFSTLTVSNMSPEDSSIYLCSVVSGTENEKLFFGSGTQLSVL.